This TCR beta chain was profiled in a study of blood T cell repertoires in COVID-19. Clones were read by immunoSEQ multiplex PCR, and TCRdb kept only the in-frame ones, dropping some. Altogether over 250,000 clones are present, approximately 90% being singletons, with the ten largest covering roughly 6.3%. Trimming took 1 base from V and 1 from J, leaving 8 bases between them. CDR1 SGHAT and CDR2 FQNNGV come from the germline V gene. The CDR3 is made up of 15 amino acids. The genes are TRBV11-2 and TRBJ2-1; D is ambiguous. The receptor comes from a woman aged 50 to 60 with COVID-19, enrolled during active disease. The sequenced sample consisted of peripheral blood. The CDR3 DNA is TGTGCCAGCAGCTTAGCATTGACTTCCTACAATGAGCAGTTCTTC. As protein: CASSLALTSYNEQFF. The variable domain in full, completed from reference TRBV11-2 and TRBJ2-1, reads EAGVAQSPRYKIIEKRQSVAFWCNPISGHATLYWYQQILGQGPKLLIQFQNNGVVDDSQLPKDRFSAERLKGVDSTLKIQPAKLEDSAVYLCASSLALTSYNEQFFGPGTRLTVL.